Listed below are T cell receptor beta chains from one sample, sequenced in a study of T cell responses to AZD1222 COVID-19 vaccine. Profiling relied on immunoSEQ multiplex PCR, and the TCRdb table lists in-frame clones only, not all of them. In the table there are 95,000 to 110,000 clones, roughly 91% of which are singletons. Here the sequenced sample was peripheral blood, taken on day 0 of AZD1222 vaccination. These receptors were collected from an adult in good health. CDR3s include the opening cysteine and the closing phenylalanine or tryptophan. D genes are given only for firm matches. Clone sizes are given selectively: once, few, many, or a class where the clone is expanded.

CDR3nt: TGTGCCACCAGCACAGGGACCGGGGAGCTGTTTTTT; CDR3aa: CATSTGTGELFF; v_gene: TRBV15; j_gene: TRBJ2-2; abundance: .; d_gene: .
CDR3nt: TGTGCCAGTAGTATAGGGACAGTCAAAGAGACCCAGTACTTC; CDR3aa: CASSIGTVKETQYF; v_gene: TRBV19; j_gene: TRBJ2-5; abundance: .; d_gene: .
CDR3nt: TGTGCCAGTAGTCGGACCCGGCAAGGTGGAAACACCATATATTTT; CDR3aa: CASSRTRQGGNTIYF; v_gene: TRBV19; j_gene: TRBJ1-3; abundance: .; d_gene: .
CDR3nt: TGTGCCAGCAGTGAAGCCGCGACAGGGGGCGGCGAGCAGTACTTC; CDR3aa: CASSEAATGGGEQYF; v_gene: TRBV6-1; j_gene: TRBJ2-7; abundance: .; d_gene: TRBD1
CDR3nt: TGTGCCAGCAGCCAAACTAACGAGCAGTACTTC; CDR3aa: CASSQTNEQYF; v_gene: TRBV3-1/TRBV3-2; j_gene: TRBJ2-7; abundance: .; d_gene: .
CDR3nt: TGTGCCAGCAGGAAAACCGGGACAGGGGACTATGGCTACACCTTC; CDR3aa: CASRKTGTGDYGYTF; v_gene: TRBV7-2; j_gene: TRBJ1-2; abundance: .; d_gene: TRBD1
CDR3nt: TGCGCCAGCAGTGAGTCGAGTGGGACCCAGTACTTC; CDR3aa: CASSESSGTQYF; v_gene: TRBV10-2; j_gene: TRBJ2-5; abundance: .; d_gene: .
CDR3nt: TGCGCCAGCAGAGGGAGCGAGCAGTACTTC; CDR3aa: CASRGSEQYF; v_gene: TRBV10-2; j_gene: TRBJ2-7; abundance: .; d_gene: .
CDR3nt: TGTGCCAGCAGCCGACAGGGCCTTTTACCAAATTCACCCCTCCACTTT; CDR3aa: CASSRQGLLPNSPLHF; v_gene: TRBV3-1/TRBV3-2; j_gene: TRBJ1-6; abundance: .; d_gene: TRBD1
CDR3nt: TGTGCCATCAGTCCCAACGAAGGGGCGCGACAGCCCCAGCATTTT; CDR3aa: CAISPNEGARQPQHF; v_gene: TRBV10-3; j_gene: TRBJ1-5; abundance: .; d_gene: .
CDR3nt: TGTGCCAGCAGTTTACCGAGGACTAGCGGGAGGGCCTTTGAGCAGTTCTTC; CDR3aa: CASSLPRTSGRAFEQFF; v_gene: TRBV27; j_gene: TRBJ2-1; abundance: .; d_gene: TRBD2
CDR3nt: TGTGCCAGTATCCCTCTTGACAGGGCAGCTGAAGCTTTCTTT; CDR3aa: CASIPLDRAAEAFF; v_gene: TRBV19; j_gene: TRBJ1-1; abundance: .; d_gene: TRBD1
CDR3nt: TGTGCCAGCAGTTATGACAGGAATAATTCACCCCTCCACTTT; CDR3aa: CASSYDRNNSPLHF; v_gene: TRBV6-5; j_gene: TRBJ1-6; abundance: once; d_gene: .
CDR3nt: TGTGCCAGCAGCGTAGCGGGAGGGCTGGACGAGCAGTACTTC; CDR3aa: CASSVAGGLDEQYF; v_gene: TRBV9; j_gene: TRBJ2-7; abundance: few; d_gene: TRBD2
CDR3nt: TGTGCCACCAGTGATTTGCGCCAGGGGAATGAGCAGTTCTTC; CDR3aa: CATSDLRQGNEQFF; v_gene: TRBV24-1; j_gene: TRBJ2-1; abundance: .; d_gene: .
CDR3nt: TGTGCCTGGAGTGTACAATTAGCGGGAGGGGATGAGCAGTTCTTC; CDR3aa: CAWSVQLAGGDEQFF; v_gene: TRBV30; j_gene: TRBJ2-1; abundance: few; d_gene: TRBD2
CDR3nt: TGTGCCAGCAGTCGGGAGGCAAGCTACAATGAGCAGTTCTTC; CDR3aa: CASSREASYNEQFF; v_gene: TRBV6-4; j_gene: TRBJ2-1; abundance: .; d_gene: TRBD2
CDR3nt: TGCAGTGCTAGTGGAGTCTTCTCCTACGAGCAGTACTTC; CDR3aa: CSASGVFSYEQYF; v_gene: TRBV20-1; j_gene: TRBJ2-7; abundance: .; d_gene: .
CDR3nt: TGTGCCAGCAGTTTTGACAGAATCGCTAATGAAAAACTGTTTTTT; CDR3aa: CASSFDRIANEKLFF; v_gene: TRBV2; j_gene: TRBJ1-4; abundance: .; d_gene: .
CDR3nt: TGTGCCAGCAGATCCCCGGGGGCTGGTGGCTACACCTTC; CDR3aa: CASRSPGAGGYTF; v_gene: TRBV6-5; j_gene: TRBJ1-2; abundance: .; d_gene: .
CDR3nt: TGTGCCAGCAGTGGGACAGGGGGTATTGGAAACACCATATATTTT; CDR3aa: CASSGTGGIGNTIYF; v_gene: TRBV28; j_gene: TRBJ1-3; abundance: .; d_gene: TRBD1
CDR3nt: TGTGCCAGCAGCGTAGCGGGAAATAATTCACCCCTCCACTTT; CDR3aa: CASSVAGNNSPLHF; v_gene: TRBV9; j_gene: TRBJ1-6; abundance: .; d_gene: .
CDR3nt: TGTGCCAGCAGCCAAGACCCAGGACAGGGGGGACGTGGGGCCAACGTCCTGACTTTC; CDR3aa: CASSQDPGQGGRGANVLTF; v_gene: TRBV4-2; j_gene: TRBJ2-6; abundance: .; d_gene: TRBD1
CDR3nt: TGTGCCAGCAGCTTCCGCCCGCTGACAGGGGCTAATGAAAAACTGTTTTTT; CDR3aa: CASSFRPLTGANEKLFF; v_gene: TRBV7-7; j_gene: TRBJ1-4; abundance: once; d_gene: TRBD1
CDR3nt: TGTGCCAGTACCCTCGGACTAGTGAGTGGGGGGGAGCTGTTTTTT; CDR3aa: CASTLGLVSGGELFF; v_gene: TRBV19; j_gene: TRBJ2-2; abundance: .; d_gene: TRBD2
CDR3nt: TGTGCCAGTAGTACAAGTGCGCGCTATGGCTACACCTTC; CDR3aa: CASSTSARYGYTF; v_gene: TRBV19; j_gene: TRBJ1-2; abundance: .; d_gene: .